This T cell receptor beta chain was identified in a study of control samples from healthy donors and cancer patients. The table came from immunoSEQ multiplex PCR; TCRdb's copy has only in-frame clones and leaves some out. Of 100,000 to 150,000 clones in the sample, around nine tenths were seen once. Germline trimming cut 0 bases from V and 6 bases from J; bases unmatched to any gene: 0. The CDR3 runs to 13 residues. Germline CDR1 is SGHDT and CDR2 is YYEEEE. The J gene is TRBJ2-3, the V gene TRBV5-6; 8 bases line up with TRBD1. The sample consisted of blood. The receptor was derived from a man between 50 and 59 years old in good health. CDR3 sequence: CASSLDRGDTQYF. The DNA of the CDR3 is TGTGCCAGCAGCTTGGACAGGGGGGATACGCAGTATTTT.